This TCR beta chain emerged from a study of regulatory T cells in long-lasting Graves disease. This clonotype has at least ten counts. Its antigen remains unknown. Broader study findings: The number of shared public clonotypes was higher in persistent patients (approximately 2,600) than new patients (under 1,000).

According to the study, TCR beta libraries were built with iRepertoire HTBI primers and CDR3-region Arm-PCR. TCRdb re-called the multiplex PCR reads through MiXCR, storing one row per CDR3 protein. Of 350,000 to 450,000 distinct CDR3 sequences listed, 15% are singletons. Time point reported: newly diagnosed GD, antithyroid drugs for less than 3 months. Extracted PBMC RNA gave rise to the TCR library. Germline loops: CDR1 MDHEN, CDR2 SYDVKM. The ends lost 3 bases at V and 4 bases at J; junction bases unmatched: 9. This CDR3 comprises 16 residues. These records were also assigned to another study, of T cells in Graves' hyperthyroidism and ophthalmopathy.

The gene calls are TRBV28 and TRBJ2-3, with TRBD1 identical over 8 bases. Source: peripheral blood mononuclear cells (PBMCs), taken at new diagnosis, from a patient treated with antithyroid drugs. The TCR comes from a woman aged 40 to 50 with Graves disease. The DNA of the CDR3 is TGTGCCAGCAGTTTCTGGGGACAGGAACGCGCAGATACGCAGTATTTT. Translation gives CASSFWGQERADTQYF.